Listed below are T cell receptor beta chains from one sample, sequenced in a study of OX40 agonist ivuxolimab in advanced cancers. Data came from immunoSEQ multiplex PCR; TCRdb stores just in-frame clones and leaves some out. The sample lists about 22,000 clones, roughly 81% seen once, with roughly 30% in the top ten. The specimen was CD4+ or CD8+ T cells sorted from blood, collected in a trial of the OX40 agonist ivuxolimab. The receptors were gathered from an adult with an advanced solid tumor such as melanoma, head and neck, liver or kidney cancer. Both conserved end residues are part of each CDR3. The order of the fields is J gene, D gene, clone size, CDR3 length, V gene, CDR3 DNA, CDR3 protein. D genes are given only for firm matches. Size values are once, few and many counts, or a class for expanded clones, and some rows have none.

TRBJ1-6 . medium-sized 13 TRBV19 TGTGCCAGTACGTTAGGGAGAAATTCACCCCTCCACTTT CASTLGRNSPLHF
TRBJ2-7 . once 16 TRBV6-1 TGTGCCAGCAGTGAACTCGGGACACGGAATTCCTACGAGCAGTACTTC CASSELGTRNSYEQYF
TRBJ1-1 . . 15 TRBV6-1 TGTGCCAGCAGGGATAGAGACAGGATCAACACTGAAGCTTTCTTT CASRDRDRINTEAFF
TRBJ2-3 . . 17 TRBV9 TGTGCCAGCAGCGTAGTCCCGGTTCAAGGGGTAGGAGATACGCAGTATTTT CASSVVPVQGVGDTQYF
TRBJ2-3 TRBD2 . 16 TRBV27 TGTGCCAGCAGTTTAGGAGTAGCGGGAGTTACCGATACGCAGTATTTT CASSLGVAGVTDTQYF
TRBJ2-1 . few 15 TRBV5-1 TGCGCCAGCAGCTTGGAGTGGGGCAAATACAATGAGCAGTTCTTC CASSLEWGKYNEQFF
TRBJ1-2 . . 14 TRBV9 TGTGCCAGCAGCGGTCAGGGGTCCTCCTATGGCTACACCTTC CASSGQGSSYGYTF
TRBJ2-7 TRBD1 . 13 TRBV7-6 TGTGCCAGCACGCAGGGGGCCTCCTACGAGCAGTACTTC CASTQGASYEQYF
TRBJ1-5 . . 12 TRBV5-4 TGTGCCAGCAGCTTACCCAATCAGCCCCAGCATTTT CASSLPNQPQHF
TRBJ2-7 TRBD2 . 19 TRBV10-2 TGCGCCAGCAGTGGCCCTGGACTAGCGGGAGGCCAAAGCTCCTACGAGCAGTACTTC CASSGPGLAGGQSSYEQYF
TRBJ1-1 . . 11 TRBV6-1 TGTGCCCTCGAGATCTTCACTGAAGCTTTCTTT CALEIFTEAFF
TRBJ1-1 . . 15 TRBV28 TGTGCCAGCAGTTTTCCAACAGTCATGAACACTGAAGCTTTCTTT CASSFPTVMNTEAFF
TRBJ1-2 TRBD1 . 14 TRBV27 TGTGCCAGCAGTTTGGCCAGGGGGAACTATGGCTACACCTTC CASSLARGNYGYTF
TRBJ1-3 . . 15 TRBV10-3 TGTGCCATACTAAGGCCCCGGGACTCTGGAAACACCATATATTTT CAILRPRDSGNTIYF
TRBJ1-2 TRBD1 . 12 TRBV5-5 TGTGCCAGTTTCAGGGGGGACTATGGCTACACCTTC CASFRGDYGYTF
TRBJ2-2 . . 14 TRBV4-1 TGCGCCAGCAGCCAAGATAGGACCGCCGGGGAGCTGTTTTTT CASSQDRTAGELFF
TRBJ2-7 . . 12 TRBV19 TGTGCCAGTAGTCCCACGGGAGTCGAGCAGTACTTC CASSPTGVEQYF
TRBJ1-2 . . 15 TRBV11-3 TGTGCCAGCAGCCCACGGGGCCCCGGGAACTATGGCTACACCTTC CASSPRGPGNYGYTF
TRBJ2-2 TRBD1 . 18 TRBV2 TGTGCCAGCAGCGATATCCCCGGGACAGGGGGCAGGACCGGGGAGCTGTTTTTT CASSDIPGTGGRTGELFF
TRBJ2-7 . . 11 TRBV10-2 TGCGCCAGCAGAACAGGGAACGAGCAGTACTTC CASRTGNEQYF